This T cell receptor beta chain emerged from a study of T-cell memory formation after mild COVID-19. In the case of this clonotype: Its antigen is undetermined.

General study findings and limits: Among CD4+ contracting clones, most were CM and EM, and CD8+ ones EMRA. Cross-reactive memory appears to have joined, as suggested by some responding clones showing up in pre-infection memory.

Constant-segment primers were used for 5'RACE, and the resulting TCR alpha and TCR beta cDNA libraries carried sample barcodes and UMIs. In TCRdb, the 5' RACE reads were re-called with MiXCR into one record per CDR3 protein. The sample carries roughly 150,000 distinct CDR3 sequences, roughly 15% recorded once. From germline, CDR1 is DFQATT and CDR2 SNEGSKA (reference sequence). V was pared by 1 base and J by 6 bases, with 9 bases of the junction left unmatched. The CDR3 is made up of 15 amino acids. The sequence was collected from an adult woman who had mild COVID-19 (a few samples of this study predate the infection). Cell type and time point are not known. The rearrangement joins TRBV20-1 to TRBJ2-5, with 9 bases aligning to TRBD1. Sequences were obtained from PBMCs or a T cell subset sorted from them (not recorded which). The CDR3 protein is CSARAPGQGRKTQYF. CDR3 coding DNA: TGCAGTGCTAGAGCCCCGGGACAGGGACGGAAGACCCAGTACTTC.